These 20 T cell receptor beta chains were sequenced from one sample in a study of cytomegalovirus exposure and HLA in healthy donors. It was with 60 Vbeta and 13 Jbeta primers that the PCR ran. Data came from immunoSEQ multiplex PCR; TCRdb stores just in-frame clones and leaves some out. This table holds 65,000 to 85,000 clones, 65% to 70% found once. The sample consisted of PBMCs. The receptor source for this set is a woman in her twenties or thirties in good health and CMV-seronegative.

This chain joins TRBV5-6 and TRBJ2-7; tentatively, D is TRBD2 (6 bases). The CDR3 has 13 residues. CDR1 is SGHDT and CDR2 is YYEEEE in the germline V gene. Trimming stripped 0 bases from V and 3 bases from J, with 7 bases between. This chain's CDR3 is CASSLVGGYEQYF. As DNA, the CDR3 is TGTGCCAGCAGCTTGGTCGGGGGCTACGAGCAGTACTTC.

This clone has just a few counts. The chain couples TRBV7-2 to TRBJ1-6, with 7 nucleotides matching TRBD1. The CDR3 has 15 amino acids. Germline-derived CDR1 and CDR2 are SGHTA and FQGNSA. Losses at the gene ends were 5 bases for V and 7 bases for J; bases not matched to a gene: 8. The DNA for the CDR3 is TGTGCCAGCAGCCTGCGGGACAGACCCAATTCACCCCTCCACTTT. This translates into CASSLRDRPNSPLHF.

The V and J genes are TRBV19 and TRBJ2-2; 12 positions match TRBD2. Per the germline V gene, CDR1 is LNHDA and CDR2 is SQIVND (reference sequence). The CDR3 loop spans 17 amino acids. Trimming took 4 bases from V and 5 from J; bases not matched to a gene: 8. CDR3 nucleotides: TGTGCCAGTAGTAGATCTAGCGGGGGGGCTGCTACCGGGGAGCTGTTTTTT. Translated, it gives CASSRSSGGAATGELFF.

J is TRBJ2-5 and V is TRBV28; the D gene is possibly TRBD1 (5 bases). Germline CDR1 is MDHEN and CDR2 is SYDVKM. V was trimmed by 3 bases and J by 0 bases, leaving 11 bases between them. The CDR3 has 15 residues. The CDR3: CASSFYGRDQETQYF. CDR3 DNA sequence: TGTGCCAGCAGTTTTTACGGCAGGGACCAAGAGACCCAGTACTTC.

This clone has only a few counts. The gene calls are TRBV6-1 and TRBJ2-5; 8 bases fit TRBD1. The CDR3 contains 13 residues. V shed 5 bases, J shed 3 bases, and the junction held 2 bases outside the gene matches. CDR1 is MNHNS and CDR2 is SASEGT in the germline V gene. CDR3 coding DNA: TGTGCCAGCAGTTCGGACAGGGAAGAGACCCAGTACTTC. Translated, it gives CASSSDREETQYF.

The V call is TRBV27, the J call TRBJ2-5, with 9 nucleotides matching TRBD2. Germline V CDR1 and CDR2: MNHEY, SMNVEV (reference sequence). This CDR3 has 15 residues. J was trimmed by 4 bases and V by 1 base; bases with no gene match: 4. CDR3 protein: CASSLLRGGIETQYF. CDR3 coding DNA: TGTGCCAGCAGTTTATTGCGGGGGGGAATAGAGACCCAGTACTTC.

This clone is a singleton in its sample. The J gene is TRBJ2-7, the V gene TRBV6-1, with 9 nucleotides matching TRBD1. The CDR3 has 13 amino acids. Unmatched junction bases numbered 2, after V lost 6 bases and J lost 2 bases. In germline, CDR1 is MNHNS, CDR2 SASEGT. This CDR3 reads CASSRTGAYEQYF. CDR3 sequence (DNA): TGTGCCAGCAGCCGGACAGGGGCCTACGAGCAGTACTTC.

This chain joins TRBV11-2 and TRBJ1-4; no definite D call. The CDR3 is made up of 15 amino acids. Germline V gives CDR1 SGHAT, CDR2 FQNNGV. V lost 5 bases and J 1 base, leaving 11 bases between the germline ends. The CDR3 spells CASSPMRKTNEKLFF. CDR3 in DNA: TGTGCCAGCAGCCCAATGCGGAAAACTAATGAAAAACTGTTTTTT. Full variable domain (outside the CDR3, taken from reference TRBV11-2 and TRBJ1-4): EAGVAQSPRYKIIEKRQSVAFWCNPISGHATLYWYQQILGQGPKLLIQFQNNGVVDDSQLPKDRFSAERLKGVDSTLKIQPAKLEDSAVYLCASSPMRKTNEKLFFGSGTQLSVL.

The CDR3 region has the DNA TGTGCCAGCAGCTTCACAGTACAAGAGACCCAGTACTTC. Amino acid sequence: CASSFTVQETQYF. The V and J genes are TRBV7-7 and TRBJ2-5, with D unclear. The CDR3 spans 13 residues. Trimming pared 3 bases from V and 2 bases from J, leaving 7 bases between. CDR1 is SSHAT and CDR2 is FNYEAQ in the germline V gene (reference sequence).

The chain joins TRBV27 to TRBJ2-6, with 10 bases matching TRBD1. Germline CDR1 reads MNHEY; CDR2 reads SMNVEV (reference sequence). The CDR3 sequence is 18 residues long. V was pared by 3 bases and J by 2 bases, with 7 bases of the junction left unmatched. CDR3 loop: CASSFTGTGAPGANVLTF. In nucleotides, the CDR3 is TGTGCCAGCAGTTTCACCGGGACAGGGGCTCCTGGGGCCAACGTCCTGACTTTC.

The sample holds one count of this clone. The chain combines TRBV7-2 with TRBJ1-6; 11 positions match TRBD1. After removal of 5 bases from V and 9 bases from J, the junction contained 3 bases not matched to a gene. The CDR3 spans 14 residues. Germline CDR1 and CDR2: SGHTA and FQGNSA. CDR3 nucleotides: TGTGCCAGCAGCGGACAGGGGGCCGTTTCACCCCTCCACTTT. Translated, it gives CASSGQGAVSPLHF.

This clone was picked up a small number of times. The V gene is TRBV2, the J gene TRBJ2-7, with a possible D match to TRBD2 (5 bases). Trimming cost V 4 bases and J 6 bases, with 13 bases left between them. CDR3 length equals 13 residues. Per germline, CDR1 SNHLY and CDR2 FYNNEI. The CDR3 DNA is TGTGCCAGCAGTGTCCAACCCCGGGGCGAGCAGTACTTC. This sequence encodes CASSVQPRGEQYF.

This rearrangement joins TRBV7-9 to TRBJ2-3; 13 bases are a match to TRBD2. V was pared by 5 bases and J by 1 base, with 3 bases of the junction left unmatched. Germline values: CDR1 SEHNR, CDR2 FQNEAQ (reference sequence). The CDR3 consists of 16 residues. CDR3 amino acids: CASSPGLAGRTDTQYF. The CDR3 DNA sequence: TGTGCCAGCAGCCCGGGACTAGCGGGGCGCACAGATACGCAGTATTTT. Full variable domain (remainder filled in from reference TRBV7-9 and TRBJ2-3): DTGVSQNPRHKITKRGQNVTFRCDPISEHNRLYWYRQTLGQGPEFLTYFQNEAQLEKSRLLSDRFSAERPKGSFSTLEIQRTEQGDSAMYLCASSPGLAGRTDTQYFGPGTRLTVL.

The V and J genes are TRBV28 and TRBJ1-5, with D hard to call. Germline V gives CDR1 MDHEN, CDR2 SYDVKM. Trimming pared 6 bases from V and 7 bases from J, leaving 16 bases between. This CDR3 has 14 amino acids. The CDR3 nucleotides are TGTGCCAGCAGCCCCGGCGGGGTCGGCCAGCCCCAGCATTTT. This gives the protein CASSPGGVGQPQHF.

The CDR3 region is CASSDSRASPSTDTQYF. The CDR3 DNA is TGTGCCAGCAGTGACTCGAGGGCAAGCCCGAGCACAGATACGCAGTATTTT. V gene TRBV6-4 combines with J gene TRBJ2-3; maybe TRBD2 (5 bases). CDR3 length: 17 amino acids. Trimming took off 0 bases at V and 0 bases at J, with 13 bases between the two ends. CDR1 is MRHNA, CDR2 SNTAGT, per germline.

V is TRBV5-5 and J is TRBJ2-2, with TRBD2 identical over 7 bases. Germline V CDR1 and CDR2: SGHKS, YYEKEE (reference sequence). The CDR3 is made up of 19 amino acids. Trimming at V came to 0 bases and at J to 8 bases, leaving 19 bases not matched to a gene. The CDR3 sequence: CASSLGEAGPYRKWGELFF. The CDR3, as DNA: TGTGCCAGCAGCTTGGGTGAAGCGGGGCCATACCGCAAATGGGGGGAGCTGTTTTTT.

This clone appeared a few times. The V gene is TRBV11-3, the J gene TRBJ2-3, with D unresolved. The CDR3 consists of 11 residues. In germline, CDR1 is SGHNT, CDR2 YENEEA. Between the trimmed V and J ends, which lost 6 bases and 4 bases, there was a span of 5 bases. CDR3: CASRGADTQYF. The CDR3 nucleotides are TGTGCCAGCAGGGGCGCAGATACGCAGTATTTT.

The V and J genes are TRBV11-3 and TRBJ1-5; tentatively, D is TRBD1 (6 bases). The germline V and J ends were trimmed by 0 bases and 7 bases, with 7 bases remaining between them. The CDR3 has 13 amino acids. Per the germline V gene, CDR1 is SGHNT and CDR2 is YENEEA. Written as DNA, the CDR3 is TGTGCCAGCAGCTTAGAGAGGGGGCAGCCCCAGCATTTT. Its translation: CASSLERGQPQHF.

CDR3 nucleotide sequence: TGCGCCAGCAGCTTGGGAGGGGGCGCGGGCTACACCTTC. It specifies CASSLGGGAGYTF. The genes are TRBV5-1 and TRBJ1-2, with 7 bases fitting TRBD1. In germline, CDR1 is SGHRS, CDR2 YFSETQ. The CDR3 has 13 amino acids. Trimming cost V 0 bases and J 8 bases; bases outside gene matches: 4.

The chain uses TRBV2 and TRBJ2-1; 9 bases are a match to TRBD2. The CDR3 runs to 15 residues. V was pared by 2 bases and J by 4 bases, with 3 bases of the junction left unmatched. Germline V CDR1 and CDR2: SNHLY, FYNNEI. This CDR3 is CASSEYSGGYNEQFF. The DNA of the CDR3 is TGTGCCAGCAGTGAATATAGCGGGGGTTACAATGAGCAGTTCTTC.